This T cell receptor beta chain was sequenced for a study of OX40 agonist ivuxolimab in advanced cancers. Some background on the complete study: The costimulatory receptor OX40 (CD134) was targeted by ivuxolimab, a fully human IgG2 agonistic monoclonal antibody. The paper covers the monotherapy dose-escalation part of the phase I ivuxolimab trial, which included N of about 56 patients. Among the 52 dose-escalation patients, some 20 had hepatocellular carcinoma, roughly 15 melanoma, 9 renal cell carcinoma and 9 head and neck cancer. The purpose of peripheral TCRbeta sequencing was to test whether ivuxolimab changed TCR sequence diversity and led to clonal T-cell expansion. Intravenous ivuxolimab was administered to patients every 2 weeks at six dose levels: 0.01, 0.1, 0.3, 1.5, 3 and 10 mg/kg. A male proportion of approximately 83% and a mean age of approximately 58 years, ranging from about 23 to 79, were recorded for the dose-escalation cohort. Partial responses were achieved by three dose-escalation patients, of whom one had hepatocellular carcinoma and two had cutaneous melanoma. Prior anti-PD-1, anti-PD-L1 or anti-CTLA-4 therapy was permitted, and 35% to 40% of dose-escalation patients had received checkpoint inhibitors.

Genomic DNA was extracted from sorted cells for sequencing of the TCRbeta CDR3 region. The immunoSEQ Assay was used for sequencing of TCRbeta CDR3 regions. Not all clones reach the TCRdb copy of this immuneACCESS table, which keeps in-frame sequences only. Checked studies attribute under half of the gap to unresolved V genes and leave the rest unexplained. The table for this sample lists some 54,000 clones; 70% to 85% of them were counted only once. The ten largest clones add up to 6.3% of the sample. The CDR3 spans 16 residues, from the cysteine through the phenylalanine. The entry retains the CDR3 DNA only, 48 bases that are in frame from base 1. CDR1 and CDR2, looked up from the germline V gene, are SGHRS and YFSETQ. V ends up 0 bases short and J 3 bases short, with an unmatched junction base count of 6. In regard to this clone: Its binding antigen is unknown. The record has no base qualities; no much larger clone is one base away.

The trial excluded patients who had a history of autoimmune disease or who were on systemic immunosuppression. Peripheral blood for TCR sequencing was drawn from every dose cohort at baseline, at cycle 4 day 1 and at cycle 7 day 1. Samples came from an open-label, multicenter, first-in-human phase I dose-escalation trial of ivuxolimab. Adults with locally advanced or metastatic melanoma, renal cell carcinoma, hepatocellular carcinoma or head and neck squamous cell carcinoma were enrolled in the trial. Before TCR sequencing, CD4+ and CD8+ T cells were separately sorted from peripheral blood. What the work shows at the level of the full study, not this receptor alone: After ivuxolimab, CD8+ T cells had more expanded clones than CD4+ T cells on average. In partial responders in the 0.1-3.0 mg/kg groups, normalized peripheral clonal expansion was found to be among the lowest, especially among CD8+ T cells. At doses of 0.1 to 3.0 mg/kg, clonal expansion of both CD4+ and CD8+ T cells in blood was seen between baseline and week 6. Antigen specificity was not determined for the clonally expanded peripheral T cells. Low levels of normalized T-cell clonal expansion were also shown by some nonresponding patients.

The V gene is TRBV5-1 and the J gene is TRBJ2-7; 10 central bases correspond to TRBD2. Sequencing was performed on CD4+ or CD8+ T cells sorted from blood, taken in a trial of the OX40 agonist ivuxolimab. This TCR was sampled from an adult with an advanced solid tumor such as melanoma, head and neck, liver or kidney cancer. The bases read TGCGCCAGCAGCTTGGCACCGGGACTAGCGCTCTACGAGCAGTACTTC. This sequence encodes CASSLAPGLALYEQYF. The entire variable domain, with the stretches around the CDR3 drawn from the reference TRBV5-1 and TRBJ2-7 proteins, is KAGVTQTPRYLIKTRGQQVTLSCSPISGHRSVSWYQQTPGQGLQFLFEYFSETQRNKGNFPGRFSGRQFSNSRSEMNVSTLELGDSALYLCASSLAPGLALYEQYFGPGTRLTVT.